This TCR beta chain emerged from a study of blood T cell repertoires in COVID-19 (dated by TCRdb to 2020 to 2022). For context, the study as a whole: The collaborator samples originated in the United States, Italy and Spain and spanned the acute and convalescent phases of COVID-19. The prospective study material was composed of cDNA or gDNA derived from T cells, B-cell-depleted T cells, or PBMCs. Nearly every sample came with metadata listing a de-identified subject ID, COVID-19 status, age in years and sex. Samples were obtained from the ongoing ImmuneRACE study (first 160 participants) and from 950 to 1,500 subjects provided by 6 global collaborators. The dataset comprised deeply sampled blood TCRbeta repertoires from subjects exposed to, actively infected with, or recovered from COVID-19. The repertoires were made available in a free public database intended to serve as a resource for research on the immune response to SARS-CoV-2. Where available, HLA class I and class II types were obtained from metadata supplied by the sample provider rather than from assay-based typing.

Collaborating institutions collected whole blood in K2EDTA tubes following their own protocols. Collaborator samples were shipped for TCRbeta analysis as frozen whole blood, isolated PBMCs, or DNA extracted from either sample type. Taken from cysteine to phenylalanine, the CDR3 has 14 residues. The kept DNA is CDR3 alone, 42 bases in frame from the first base. From the germline V gene (reference sequence), CDR1 is MNHEY and CDR2 is SMNVEV. V loses 3 bases of germline sequence and J loses 0 bases, and the interval between the two ends is 8 bases. The immunoSEQ Assay, a bias-controlled multiplex PCR, was used to amplify TCRbeta CDR3 regions from genomic DNA. The authors' pipeline ran thus. Within the assay, amplification of reference gene primers was used to estimate how many nucleated cells each sample contained. Sequence reads were collapsed and filtered to measure the absolute abundance of every unique TCRbeta CDR3 rearrangement. Productive Simpson clonality was computed per sample as the square root of Simpson's diversity index over productive rearrangements. Held by TCRdb, this immuneACCESS table contains in-frame sequences only and omits some clones. Under half of the omission traces to an unresolved V gene where checked; the cause of the rest is unknown. From that table come the V and J calls and clone size; the DNA was used to work out D and trimming. The sample table records 400,000 to 450,000 clones; approximately 90% of these occur just once. The top ten hold roughly 1.4% of the sample.

Results the study describes overall, beyond this receptor: The quantity of clinical and demographic metadata differed by source and by participant and was supplied without curation.

With respect to this clone: There is no known antigen for this receptor. No base quality values were provided; no much bigger clone lies one nucleotide off.

Sequencing was done on a sample of peripheral blood. The chain is encoded by TRBV27 joined to TRBJ1-2; confidence is insufficient to name the D gene. This TCR was sampled from a woman aged 25-40 years with active or convalescent COVID-19. DNA sequence: TGTGCCAGCAGTTTGAACCCTACTAACTATGGCTACACCTTC. Translation gives CASSLNPTNYGYTF.